The clone carrying this T cell receptor beta chain was seen more than once but under ten times. This record comes from a study of cytomegalovirus exposure and HLA in healthy donors. The PCR used 60 Vbeta and 13 Jbeta primers. This table comes from immunoSEQ multiplex PCR, and its TCRdb copy is limited to in-frame clones, with some not included. The top ten hold around 3.1% of the sample, which has about 160,000 clones, about 73% seen once. The germline V gene encodes CDR1 MNHNS and CDR2 SASEGT. The CDR3 runs to 14 residues. V trimming: 6 bases; J trimming: 13 bases; junction bases outside the gene matches: 12.

V gene TRBV6-1 combines with J gene TRBJ2-6; 7 nucleotides line up with TRBD1. This clonotype originated in a woman in her thirties or forties in good health and CMV-seronegative. Material: PBMCs. In DNA, the CDR3 is TGTGCCAGCAGCCCGGGACAGTGGAGCGGAGTCCTGACTTTC. Amino acid sequence: CASSPGQWSGVLTF.